Below are 8 T cell receptor beta chains sequenced from a single sample in a study of regulatory T cells in long-lasting Graves disease. Time point of the sample: newly diagnosed GD, antithyroid drugs for less than 3 months. Generation of the TCR library employed RNA extracted from PBMCs. Investigators prepared the TCR beta libraries by applying iRepertoire HTBI primers and Arm-PCR of CDR3 regions. TCRdb reprocessed the multiplex PCR reads with MiXCR, giving one entry per CDR3 protein. The repertoire has about 350,000 distinct CDR3 sequences, approximately 16% of them found once; the top ten carry 25% to 30%. These data were also reused for a study on T cells in Graves' hyperthyroidism and ophthalmopathy.

Material: peripheral blood mononuclear cells (PBMCs), obtained at new diagnosis, from a patient treated with antithyroid drugs. These receptors all stem from a man in his forties with Graves disease.

The chain uses TRBV7-2 and TRBJ2-1, with TRBD2 identical over 12 bases. This CDR3 spans 17 amino acids. The ends lost 6 bases at V and 6 bases at J; junction bases unmatched: 12. Germline CDR1 is SGHTA and CDR2 is FQGNSA. CDR3 region: CASSSTLAGGGGNEQFF. The CDR3 bases are TGTGCCAGCAGTTCGACGCTAGCGGGAGGGGGAGGCAATGAGCAGTTCTTC.

In the case of this clonotype: Possible read error: a much larger clone is one base away. J is TRBJ2-6 and V is TRBV2, with D tentatively TRBD2 (6 bases). V was trimmed by 7 bases and J by 3 bases, leaving 10 bases between them. Germline V CDR1 and CDR2: SNHLY, FYNNEI. This CDR3 spans 14 amino acids. CDR3 amino acids: CASTGERGANVLTF. CDR3 in DNA: TGTGCCAGCACGGGGGAGCGTGGGGCCAACGTCCTGACTTTC.

This clonotype turned up a few times. The J gene is TRBJ2-5, the V gene TRBV20-1; 10 positions agree with TRBD2. With 0 bases clipped from V and 4 bases from J, the junction kept 8 bases outside the gene matches. Germline V gene sequence: CDR1 DFQATT, CDR2 SNEGSKA (reference sequence). The CDR3 totals 16 residues. CDR3 bases: TGCAGTGCTAGAGATCCCTTAGCGGGGGGCCCAGAGACCCAGTACTTC. Protein: CSARDPLAGGPETQYF.

There are many counts of this clonotype. V is TRBV18 and J is TRBJ2-1; TRBD2 is a possible D gene (5 bases). The CDR3 is made up of 15 amino acids. Trimming removed 1 base from V and 0 bases from J, with 7 bases in between. Germline V gives CDR1 KGHSH, CDR2 LQKENI. This CDR3 is CASSPLGISYNEQFF. In nucleotides, the CDR3 is TGTGCCAGCTCACCACTCGGGATCTCCTACAATGAGCAGTTCTTC.

This clonotype was observed a handful of times. This chain joins TRBV2 and TRBJ2-3; 8 bases agree with TRBD2. Trimming cost V 7 bases and J 6 bases; bases outside gene matches: 9. The CDR3 has 14 amino acids. Germline V gene sequence: CDR1 SNHLY, CDR2 FYNNEI. Here the CDR3 DNA reads TGTGCCAGCACCAGCAGCGGGGGAGGGGATACGCAGTATTTT. The encoded protein is CASTSSGGGDTQYF.

This chain joins TRBV28 and TRBJ1-1; 10 bases match TRBD1. V was pared by 1 base and J by 4 bases, with 6 bases of the junction left unmatched. The germline CDR1 and CDR2 sequences are MDHEN and SYDVKM. The CDR3 totals 16 residues. The CDR3 DNA sequence: TGTGCCAGCAGTTTATTCCGGACAGGGGGAATCACTGAAGCTTTCTTT. It is translated as CASSLFRTGGITEAFF. The complete variable domain, with remaining parts taken from reference TRBV28 and TRBJ1-1, reads DVKVTQSSRYLVKRTGEKVFLECVQDMDHENMFWYRQDPGLGLRLIYFSYDVKMKEKGDIPEGYSVSREKKERFSLILESASTNQTSMYLCASSLFRTGGITEAFFGQGTRLTVV.

This clonotype has ten or more counts. The chain carries TRBV7-8 and TRBJ2-1; D not resolved. The V end was cut by 0 bases, the J end by 12 bases, with 12 bases between. The CDR3 length is 13 residues. Germline CDR1 and CDR2: SGHVS and FQNEAQ. The DNA for the CDR3 is TGTGCCAGCAGCTTAGCGCGAGGTATAGGGCAGTTCTTC. Translated, it gives CASSLARGIGQFF. Complete variable domain (other parts from reference TRBV7-8 and TRBJ2-1): GAGVSQSPRYKVAKRGQDVALRCDPISGHVSLFWYQQALGQGPEFLTYFQNEAQLDKSGLPSDRFFAERPEGSVSTLKIQRTQQEDSAVYLCASSLARGIGQFFGPGTRLTVL.

This clonotype was counted ten times or more. CDR3 sequence reads: CAWSGLAGYEQYF. The DNA of the CDR3 is TGTGCCTGGTCCGGGCTAGCGGGCTACGAGCAGTACTTC. The rearrangement joins TRBV30 to TRBJ2-7, with 8 nucleotides matching TRBD2. This CDR3 comprises 13 residues. Trimming cost V 5 bases and J 3 bases; bases outside gene matches: 6. Germline values: CDR1 GTSNPN, CDR2 SVGIG (reference sequence).